What follows is one T cell receptor beta chain and its context. Its target antigen remains unknown. Base qualities are not at hand, and no much larger clone is one base apart. Including cysteine and phenylalanine, the CDR3 has 15 amino acids. CDR3 DNA only is kept here, 45 bases in frame from base 1. Between the V and J ends, shortened by 0 bases and 0 bases respectively, the junction contains 7 bases. CDR1 and CDR2, looked up from the germline V gene, are SGHRS and YFSETQ. Sequencing was performed on an Illumina NovaSeq 6000. cDNA libraries for TCRalpha and TCRbeta were prepared by 5'RACE using constant-segment primers, with sample barcodes and unique molecular identifiers added. RNA was extracted from every sample with Trizol reagent. The libraries were amplified in two PCR steps, and the second step added a second sample barcode and Illumina TruSeq adapters. Libraries were sequenced on an Illumina NovaSeq with 2 x 150 bp paired-end reads. The study's own analysis went as follows. Reads were demultiplexed and collapsed into UMI-guided consensus sequences with migec v1.2.7. With mixcr v2.1.11, UMI consensuses were aligned to TRA and TRB V and J templates and assembled into clonotypes. Clonotypes were classified as expanded or contracted when called significant by both edgeR and NoisET, with noise models trained on biological replicates. For edgeR calls, a false discovery rate-adjusted p below 0.01 and a log2 fold-change threshold of 1 were applied. As an exploratory analysis of dynamics, max-normalized trajectories of the 1000 most abundant clonotypes were examined with PCA combined with hierarchical clustering. The CD4 or CD8 phenotype of responding clones was assigned using the separately sequenced CD4+ and CD8+ repertoires. TCRdb reworked the public reads: Q25 trimming with fastp, MiXCR clone assembly, productive beta chains retained. Entries are consolidated by CDR3 protein sequence, retaining the most common genes and DNA. These V and J calls derive from TCRdb rather than the authors' analysis. The sample table shows roughly 410,000 distinct CDR3 sequences, and 20% to 25% are seen once. Roughly 9.7% of the sample belongs to the ten largest clones.

This sample was taken from a study of T-cell memory formation after mild COVID-19 (TCRdb year 2021). For the wider study: TCR sequence clusters from the two donors were found to be largely donor specific. The cohort was made up of two young adult volunteers, one female and one male, who were previously healthy. T-cell clones expanding and contracting after mild COVID-19 in a couple of donors were tracked by longitudinal TCRalpha and TCRbeta repertoire sequencing. Study-level results and caveats: From day 15 to 85, contracting clones showed balanced CD4/CD8 phenotypes, whereas a second wave of clones that expanded from day 15 to 37 leaned towards CD4+. Some responding clones were found in pre-infection memory, which suggests that pre-existing cross-reactive memory T cells took part in the SARS-CoV-2 response. SARS-CoV-2 specificity of the second-wave clones peaking on day 37 was not confirmed. Contracting CD4+ clones were located mainly in the CM and EM memory subsets, whereas CD8+ clones were found to be enriched in EMRA. The study covered only a couple of mild cases, and larger cohorts including severe cases with pre-infection samples were considered necessary.

PBMCs were isolated by Ficoll-Paque density gradient centrifugation. Recombination connected TRBV5-1 to TRBJ2-4; no D gene call is confident. This receptor was obtained from an adult woman who had mild COVID-19 (a few samples of this study predate the infection). The sample titles of this study are shuffled in the database, so cell type and time point are left out; the donor was told from shared clones. The sample comprised PBMCs or a T cell subset sorted from them (not recorded which). For the CDR3, the sequence is CASSLVAEAKNIQYF. The sequenced DNA: TGCGCCAGCAGCTTGGTAGCAGAAGCCAAAAACATTCAGTACTTC.